The T cell receptor beta chain described here comes from a study of cytomegalovirus exposure and HLA in healthy donors. 13 Jbeta primers and 60 Vbeta primers were used for the PCR. Method: immunoSEQ multiplex PCR; TCRdb's copy keeps in-frame clones and lacks some. This table holds about 130,000 clones, 70% to 80% found once. This receptor was identified in a woman aged 55-70 years in good health and CMV-seropositive. The sample comprised PBMCs.

This CDR3 reads CAWTPREGSSTYGYTF. CDR3 sequence (DNA): TGTGCCTGGACCCCCAGGGAAGGGTCTTCTACCTATGGCTACACCTTC. The chain links TRBV30 to TRBJ1-2, with a possible D match to TRBD1 (5 bases). V lost 4 bases, J lost 4 bases, and 22 bases lay in between. This CDR3 spans 16 amino acids. Germline V gene sequence: CDR1 GTSNPN, CDR2 SVGIG (reference sequence).